This TCR beta chain was observed in a study of T cell repertoires in cytomegalovirus infection. TCRdb independently ran MiXCR on the reads; one entry per CDR3 protein. The table has about 440,000 distinct CDR3 sequences, approximately 31% seen once. This TCR was sampled from a human donor in good health (CMV status not recorded). Some clones in this sample may be carry-over from other donors' samples. Sequenced input: PBMCs.

For the CDR3, the DNA is TGCGCCAGCAGCATTGCACCCAGGGGTGGCACTGAAGCTTTCTTT. It is translated as CASSIAPRGGTEAFF. The gene calls are TRBV5-1 and TRBJ1-1; tentative D call: TRBD1 (6 bases). This CDR3 contains 15 residues. The germline V gene has CDR1 SGHRS and CDR2 YFSETQ. The V end lost 4 bases, the J end lost 4 bases, and 17 bases lay between the germline ends.